This entry describes one T cell receptor beta chain. Its specific antigen is unknown. Per-base quality was not reported, and no clone a single base away is much larger than it. Hyperthyroidism was considered stable if no progression to ophthalmopathy occurred within 18 months of follow-up. The hyperthyroidism patients were 18 to 65 years old and newly diagnosed, with a disease duration of less than 2 months. Patients were excluded if they had other autoimmune diseases, uncontrolled infections, pregnancy or lactation. Diagnosis was based on clinical symptoms, serum thyroxine, TRAb, thyroid ultrasound and orbital computed tomography. Using Ficoll-Paque density gradient centrifugation, PBMCs were isolated from 9.5 to 10 ml of fresh peripheral blood. Total RNA was extracted using Trizol reagent, and RNA quality was checked on an Agilent 2100 Bioanalyzer. For repertoire sequencing, the TCR beta CDR3 regions were amplified from RNA transcripts. The first round of RT-PCR was done with HTBI primers and the Qiagen OneStep RT-PCR kit, and was followed by a second round of multiplex PCR, then size selection and purification. The libraries underwent paired-end sequencing with 100 bp reads on an Illumina HiSeq2000. Concerning the study's data processing: SOAPnuke was used for read processing, and reads with adapters, uncalled bases, a mean Phred below 15, or no exact constant-primer or identifier match were discarded. COPE v1.2.5 was used to merge high-quality paired reads. Each unique nucleotide sequence was treated as a clonotype, and MiTCR v1.1 was used to align the clonotypes to the IMGT TRB V, D and J references. Analysis was restricted to V-J combinations with a frequency above 0.0001, which covered 99.2% of repertoires. For each V-J combination, a TCR clonal expansion and chaos score was defined as the ratio of F50 clonal expansion to chaos observed in the TCRdist matrix. Welch's t-statistics and random forest were used to reduce the features to about a dozen V-J combinations, which were then used as input to a naive Bayes classifier. The similarity between thyroid and blood repertoires was quantified using the Morisita-Horn index. The raw public reads went through TCRdb reprocessing: fastp at Q25, MiXCR clone calling, in-frame beta chains kept. Entries are consolidated by CDR3 protein sequence, retaining the most common genes and DNA. The V and J calls and clone size are TCRdb's, not the authors'. The sample contains hundreds of thousands of distinct CDR3 sequences, 20% to 25% of them found a single time. Under 3.5% of the sample comes from the top ten.

The data originate from a study of Graves' ophthalmopathy and Graves' hyperthyroidism (dated by TCRdb to the late 2010s). For context, the study as a whole: Peripheral blood samples were taken at the time of initial diagnosis, before any treatment was given. TCR beta repertoire signatures were used to distinguish Graves' ophthalmopathy from Graves' hyperthyroidism and to predict progression to ophthalmopathy. In total, 135 blood samples were TCR-sequenced: 40 to 45 ophthalmopathy, some 75 hyperthyroidism and some 17 hyperthyroidism-to-ophthalmopathy patients. To explore V-J signatures distinguishing ophthalmopathy from hyperthyroidism, a discovery set of about a hundred patients (roughly 42 ophthalmopathy, roughly 55 stable hyperthyroidism) was enrolled. An independent validation cohort was composed of 18 to 20 hyperthyroidism patients and 17 patients who later progressed from hyperthyroidism to ophthalmopathy. T-cell repertoires of thyroid tissue and blood were compared in a handful of hyperthyroidism patients. Following sampling, methimazole starting at 30 mg daily was administered to hyperthyroidism patients, and high-dose intravenous methylprednisolone was administered to ophthalmopathy patients. The 75 to 100 discovery patients were randomly split 7:3 into training and test sets. What the work shows at the level of the full study, not this receptor alone: Most expanded thyroid clonotypes with frequency above 0.001 were also detected in blood, suggesting blood repertoires may reflect the thyroid immune response. The 13-signature model separated ophthalmopathy from stable hyperthyroidism with 85% to 90% sensitivity and almost 84% specificity in cross-validation, and 80%/75% in the test set. Sample size was not predetermined statistically, and investigators were not blinded to group allocation. In validation, the model predicted ophthalmopathy progression with more than 55% sensitivity and roughly 78% specificity; roughly 11 predicted patients were CT-confirmed with GO in a median of approximately six months.

Trimming leaves V shorter by 7 bases and J shorter by 3 bases, with the junction holding 6 bases beyond the gene matches. The germline V gene encodes CDR1 ENHRY and CDR2 SYGVKD. From its cysteine to its phenylalanine, the CDR3 spans 13 amino acids. The CDR3 DNA has 39 bases and is translated from base 1. The chain joins TRBV10-3 to TRBJ2-7, with TRBD2 identical over 7 junction bases. This sequence was found in a woman under 30 with stable Graves' hyperthyroidism. Donor details come from another sample of the same person, matched by shared clones. Sequences were obtained from peripheral blood. The bases read TGTGCCATCACGGCAGCGGGGCACTACGAGCAGTACTTC. This yields the protein CAITAAGHYEQYF.